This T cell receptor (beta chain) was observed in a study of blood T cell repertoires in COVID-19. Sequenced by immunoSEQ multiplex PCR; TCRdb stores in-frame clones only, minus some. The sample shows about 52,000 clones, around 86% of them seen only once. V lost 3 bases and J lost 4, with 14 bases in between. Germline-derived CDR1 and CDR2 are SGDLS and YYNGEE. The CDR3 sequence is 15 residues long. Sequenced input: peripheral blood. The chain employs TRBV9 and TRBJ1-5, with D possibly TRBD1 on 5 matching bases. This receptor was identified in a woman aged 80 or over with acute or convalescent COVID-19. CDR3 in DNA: TGTGCCAGCAGCGCCGGAGGAGGGGATAATCAGCCCCAGCATTTT. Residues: CASSAGGGDNQPQHF.